These 31 T cell receptor beta chains were all obtained from the same sample, sequenced in a study of identical twins. TCRdb reprocessed the 5' RACE reads via MiXCR and lists one record per CDR3 protein. The table lists 540,000 or so distinct CDR3 sequences, about a fifth of them singletons. This same sample was also part of a study on yellow fever vaccine responses in identical twins.

The material sequenced was CD4+ T cells sorted from blood. These receptors all stem from a woman aged 18-29 years in good health.

This clonotype turned up a few times. The chain couples TRBV20-1 to TRBJ1-2; D is unclear. CDR3 length: 10 amino acids. The germline V and J ends were trimmed by 2 bases and 8 bases, with 6 bases remaining between them. Germline V CDR1 and CDR2: DFQATT, SNEGSKA (reference sequence). This CDR3 reads CSARFLGYTF. CDR3 bases: TGCAGTGCTAGATTCTTAGGCTACACCTTC.

This sequence joins TRBV11-2 and TRBJ2-4, with a weak D call TRBD1 (6 bases). The CDR3 is 15 amino acids. Germline V gene data show CDR1 as SGHAT and CDR2 as FQNNGV. Between the trimmed V and J ends, which lost 2 bases and 1 base, there was a span of 9 bases. CDR3: CASSLKGGAKNIQYF. In DNA, the CDR3 is TGTGCCAGCAGCTTAAAAGGGGGTGCCAAAAACATTCAGTACTTC.

The chain is built from TRBV28 and TRBJ1-4; D gene ambiguous. There are 12 residues in the CDR3. Per germline, CDR1 MDHEN and CDR2 SYDVKM. The V and J ends lost 11 bases and 1 base respectively, with 8 bases between them. The CDR3 DNA reads TGTGCCGTCGAGGGAACTAATGAAAAACTGTTTTTT. Translated: CAVEGTNEKLFF.

CDR3 protein: CASSENSHSNEKLFF. The CDR3, as DNA: TGTGCCAGCAGTGAAAACAGCCACTCTAATGAAAAACTGTTTTTT. This chain connects TRBV12-3 or TRBV12-4 to TRBJ1-4; D gene ambiguous. The V end lost 5 bases, the J end lost 3 bases, and 13 bases lay between the germline ends. This CDR3 has 15 amino acids.

This clonotype was counted a few times. The J gene is TRBJ2-1, the V gene TRBV7-3; 8 nucleotides line up with TRBD2. The J segment lost 4 bases and the V segment lost 5 bases, leaving 4 bases of the junction unmatched. This CDR3 contains 14 residues. Germline loops: CDR1 SGHTA, CDR2 FQGTGA. CDR3 loop: CASSPPGGYNEQFF. The CDR3 nucleotides are TGTGCCAGCAGCCCACCGGGGGGGTACAATGAGCAGTTCTTC.

A few counts support this clonotype. The rearrangement links TRBV6-1 to TRBJ2-1; tentative D call: TRBD2 (6 bases). The CDR3 has 15 residues. The V end was cut by 2 bases, the J end by 1 base, with 9 bases between. Germline V gene data show CDR1 as MNHNS and CDR2 as SASEGT. The CDR3 reads CASSEFSGSYNEQFF. The DNA for the CDR3 is TGTGCCAGCAGTGAATTTAGCGGTTCCTACAATGAGCAGTTCTTC.

Worth noting for this clonotype: Compared with germline, one end of the junction differs, possibly owing to a read error. The chain carries TRBV20-1 and TRBJ2-7; 8 positions agree with TRBD1. Germline V gene lookup returns CDR1 DFQATT and CDR2 SNEGSKA (reference sequence). The length of the CDR3 is 15 residues. This CDR3 is CCARAIQGVDYEQYF. In DNA form, the CDR3 reads TGCTGTGCTAGAGCGATACAGGGGGTCGATTACGAGCAGTACTTC.

This chain joins TRBV29-1 and TRBJ2-1; D tentatively fits TRBD1 or TRBD2 (5 bases each). This CDR3 comprises 15 residues. Between the trimmed V and J ends, which lost 5 bases and 6 bases, there was a span of 20 bases. Per the germline V gene, CDR1 is SQVTM and CDR2 is ANQGSEA. The CDR3 DNA reads as TGCAGCGTTAAGGGGAGCTCCAAGTTGGGCAATGAGCAGTTCTTC. It is translated as CSVKGSSKLGNEQFF.

The gene calls are TRBV7-9 and TRBJ2-3; D is undetermined. Deletions cut 2 bases from V and 2 bases from J, with 14 bases between. Looked up from germline, CDR1 is SEHNR and CDR2 is FQNEAQ (reference sequence). The CDR3 loop spans 16 amino acids. The CDR3 region has the DNA TGTGCCAGCAGCTTACCTATAAACCGGGCCACAGATACGCAGTATTTT. Translation gives CASSLPINRATDTQYF.

This clonotype has only a few counts. V is TRBV29-1 and J is TRBJ1-2; weak D call: TRBD1 (5 bases). CDR3 length: 8 amino acids. V dropped 8 bases and J dropped 13 bases, with 11 bases sitting between them. The germline V gene encodes CDR1 SQVTM and CDR2 ANQGSEA. The CDR3 is CSPGDVTF. The CDR3 bases are TGCAGCCCTGGGGACGTCACCTTC. The whole variable domain, remainder taken from reference TRBV29-1 and TRBJ1-2, is SAVISQKPSRDICQRGTSLTIQCQVDSQVTMMFWYRQQPGQSLTLIATANQGSEATYESGFVIDKFPISRPNLTFSTLTVSNMSPEDSSIYLCSPGDVTFGSGTRLTVV.

The table lists this clonotype with many counts. V usage is TRBV10-3 and J usage is TRBJ2-1, with D maybe TRBD1 (6 bases). The CDR3 runs 15 residues. V was cut by 6 bases and J by 5 bases, with 17 bases left in between. The germline gives CDR1 ENHRY, CDR2 SYGVKD. The CDR3 DNA reads as TGTGCCATCAGGGCCGGGGCAGGGGCGGACAATGAGCAGTTCTTC. It translates to CAIRAGAGADNEQFF.

J is TRBJ2-7 and V is TRBV28, with D uncertain. The CDR3 runs 12 residues. Trimming cost V 3 bases and J 7 bases, with 10 bases left between them. Germline-derived CDR1 and CDR2 are MDHEN and SYDVKM. The CDR3 region has the DNA TGTGCCAGCAGTTTGGGCTATGGGGAGCAGTACTTC. It is translated as CASSLGYGEQYF.

The gene calls are TRBV10-3 and TRBJ2-7; possibly TRBD1 or TRBD2 for D (5 bases each). Germline V gene sequence: CDR1 ENHRY, CDR2 SYGVKD. This CDR3 has 15 amino acids. V was clipped by 0 bases and J by 4 bases, with 13 bases between them. CDR3 loop: CAISESWERGYEQYF. Written as DNA, the CDR3 is TGTGCCATCAGTGAGTCTTGGGAGAGGGGATACGAGCAGTACTTC.

This clonotype was seen a few times. This sequence joins TRBV12-3 or TRBV12-4 and TRBJ2-1, with 11 positions matching TRBD2. The CDR3 loop spans 16 amino acids. V lost 6 bases and J lost 3; bases outside the gene matches: 7. The CDR3 sequence: CASSSWGLAVYNEQFF. The CDR3 nucleotides read TGTGCCAGCAGCAGCTGGGGACTAGCGGTCTACAATGAGCAGTTCTTC.

The chain joins TRBV24-1 to TRBJ2-3; 10 nucleotides match TRBD1. CDR1 and CDR2 (germline): KGHDR, SFDVKD. The CDR3 runs to 15 residues. V was pared by 2 bases and J by 9 bases, with 7 bases of the junction left unmatched. In nucleotides, the CDR3 is TGTGCCACCAGTGATTCCGGGACAGGGGTTCGGACGCAGTATTTT. The encoded protein is CATSDSGTGVRTQYF.

The V gene is TRBV5-1, the J gene TRBJ1-1; possibly TRBD1 for D (5 bases). The CDR3 has 15 residues. Germline CDR1 and CDR2: SGHRS and YFSETQ. The V end lost 2 bases, the J end lost 0 bases, and 11 bases lay between the germline ends. CDR3: CASSFLPGLNTEAFF. The CDR3 DNA follows: TGCGCCAGCAGCTTTCTTCCAGGGCTGAACACTGAAGCTTTCTTT.

J is TRBJ2-1 and V is TRBV7-2; TRBD1 aligns across 8 bases. CDR3 length: 13 amino acids. Germline assignment: CDR1 SGHTA and CDR2 FQGNSA. Unmatched junction bases numbered 11, after V lost 4 bases and J lost 15 bases. CDR3 region: CASSYGGWTGPFF. The CDR3 coding sequence is TGTGCCAGCAGCTATGGGGGATGGACAGGGCCGTTCTTC.

This clonotype was counted only a few times. The V and J genes are TRBV4-1 and TRBJ1-1; D is possibly TRBD1 (5 bases). The CDR3 is made up of 17 amino acids. CDR1 and CDR2 (germline): MGHRA, YSYEKL. V lost 4 bases and J 2 bases, leaving 20 bases between the germline ends. The CDR3 DNA reads as TGCGCCAGCAGCCGACAGATCCTCTCGGTGAGCAACACTGAAGCTTTCTTT. Translated, it gives CASSRQILSVSNTEAFF.

A few counts support this clonotype. The J gene is TRBJ2-5, the V gene TRBV27, with D hard to call. Germline V gene sequence: CDR1 MNHEY, CDR2 SMNVEV (reference sequence). The V end lost 4 bases, the J end lost 7 bases, and 10 bases lay between the germline ends. The CDR3 runs to 12 residues. In nucleotides, the CDR3 is TGTGCCAGCAGTTATAACGCTGGGACCCAGTACTTC. The encoded protein is CASSYNAGTQYF.

The chain links TRBV7-9 to TRBJ2-2; D call uncertain. Germline V CDR1 and CDR2: SEHNR, FQNEAQ (reference sequence). The CDR3 is 12 residues long. V was pared by 2 bases and J by 7 bases, with 5 bases between. The CDR3 sequence: CASSLTFGELFF. CDR3 nucleotides: TGTGCCAGCAGCTTAACCTTCGGGGAGCTGTTTTTT.

The table lists this clonotype with a few counts. This chain joins TRBV7-9 and TRBJ2-1; TRBD2 might be the D (5 bases). The CDR3 runs 16 residues. V shed 0 bases and J shed 5 bases, with 14 bases lying between them. Germline values: CDR1 SEHNR, CDR2 FQNEAQ (reference sequence). In DNA, the CDR3 is TGTGCCAGCAGCTTAGCGCGGGTCGGTACTCACAATGAGCAGTTCTTC. Amino acid sequence: CASSLARVGTHNEQFF.

This chain connects TRBV5-1 to TRBJ1-6, with D perhaps TRBD1 (5 bases). CDR1 SGHRS and CDR2 YFSETQ come from the germline V gene. Trimming shortened V by 8 bases and J by 7 bases, and 13 bases separated the two germline ends. CDR3 length: 13 residues. CDR3 residues: CASTDTVNSPLHF. CDR3 nucleotides: TGCGCCAGTACGGACACAGTCAATTCACCCCTCCACTTT.

This clonotype was observed a few times. V and J are TRBV7-8 and TRBJ1-6; the D gene is possibly TRBD1 (6 bases). Germline V gene sequence: CDR1 SGHVS, CDR2 FQNEAQ. V lost 3 bases to trimming and J lost 10 bases, with 16 bases between them. This CDR3 is built from 15 residues. In DNA form, the CDR3 reads TGTGCCAGCAGCTTTAGGGGGTCCTTGGGATCACCCCTCCACTTT. This encodes CASSFRGSLGSPLHF.

The V gene is TRBV7-9, the J gene TRBJ2-4; 7 bases agree with TRBD1. The CDR3 is 15 amino acids. In germline, CDR1 is SEHNR, CDR2 FQNEAQ (reference sequence). With V trimmed by 5 bases and J by 0 bases, 4 bases remained unmatched. CDR3 region: CASSQTGIAKNIQYF. CDR3 nucleotides: TGTGCCAGCAGCCAGACAGGGATAGCCAAAAACATTCAGTACTTC. The full variable domain, its missing parts supplied by reference TRBV7-9 and TRBJ2-4, is DTGVSQNPRHKITKRGQNVTFRCDPISEHNRLYWYRQTLGQGPEFLTYFQNEAQLEKSRLLSDRFSAERPKGSFSTLEIQRTEQGDSAMYLCASSQTGIAKNIQYFGAGTRLSVL.

The chain joins TRBV29-1 to TRBJ2-2; D is tentatively TRBD1 or TRBD2 (5 bases each). The germline CDR1 and CDR2 sequences are SQVTM and ANQGSEA. V lost 6 bases, J lost 4 bases, and 15 bases lay in between. The CDR3 length is 14 residues. The CDR3 spells CSVGDVTSTGELFF. The CDR3 nucleotides read TGCAGCGTGGGGGACGTAACGAGCACCGGGGAGCTGTTTTTT.

This clonotype has a handful of counts. The J gene is TRBJ1-1, the V gene TRBV2, with D possibly being TRBD1 (5 bases). CDR1 is SNHLY and CDR2 is FYNNEI in the germline V gene. V lost 1 base to trimming and J lost 7 bases, with 16 bases between them. The CDR3 runs to 15 residues. CDR3 amino acids: CASSEDLQGRGEAFF. CDR3 coding DNA: TGTGCCAGCAGTGAAGATCTCCAGGGTAGGGGTGAAGCTTTCTTT.

There are a few counts of this clonotype. The rearrangement joins TRBV6-1 to TRBJ2-1; 7 bases agree with TRBD1. V shed 8 bases and J 7 bases; nucleotides not matched to a gene: 11. CDR3 length: 14 amino acids. The germline CDR1 and CDR2 sequences are MNHNS and SASEGT. The CDR3 is CASRFRDSLNEQFF. The CDR3 region has the DNA TGTGCCAGCCGCTTTAGGGACAGCCTAAATGAGCAGTTCTTC.

The genes are TRBV7-2 and TRBJ2-5; 7 bases are a match to TRBD2. V was clipped by 5 bases and J by 6 bases; unmatched bases: 6. The CDR3 consists of 13 residues. Germline V gives CDR1 SGHTA, CDR2 FQGNSA. CDR3: CASSMTSSQTQYF. In DNA, the CDR3 is TGTGCCAGCAGCATGACTAGCTCGCAGACCCAGTACTTC.

This clonotype turned up a few times. J is TRBJ2-7 and V is TRBV27; 8 bases align to TRBD1. The J segment lost 10 bases and the V segment lost 6 bases, leaving 11 bases of the junction unmatched. The CDR3 totals 13 residues. CDR1 and CDR2 from the germline V gene are MNHEY and SMNVEV (reference sequence). The CDR3 sequence is CASSPRGTGAQYV. CDR3 coding DNA: TGTGCCAGCAGCCCGCGCGGGACAGGAGCACAGTACGTC.

The V and J genes are TRBV11-2 and TRBJ2-3; TRBD2 is a possible D gene (5 bases). CDR1 and CDR2 (germline): SGHAT, FQNNGV. CDR3 length: 15 residues. The V gene lost 5 bases and the J gene lost 2 bases, with 14 bases spanning the gap. Here the CDR3 reads CASSPHGLHTDTQYF. The CDR3 bases are TGTGCCAGCAGCCCTCATGGACTCCACACAGATACGCAGTATTTT.

This clonotype occurred a few times. The rearrangement joins TRBV20-1 to TRBJ2-3; 8 nucleotides agree with TRBD2. Germline-derived CDR1 and CDR2 are DFQATT and SNEGSKA (reference sequence). The junction had 17 bases not matched to a gene; V was cut back by 6 bases and J by 6 bases. This CDR3 is 16 amino acids long. CDR3 DNA sequence: TGCAGTGCAACCCTGAGCGGGGGCCGAACCGGCGATACGCAGTATTTT. Translated: CSATLSGGRTGDTQYF.